This T cell receptor beta chain was recovered during a study of Ad26.COV2.S vaccination and SARS-CoV-2 variants. Study-wide results and caveats: While placebo recipients had lower spike-specific TCR breadth, vaccine recipients had more.

Treatment here: around 19 received Ad26.COV2.S at low or high dose, single or two shots; 5 received placebo; per-sample allocation not given. Sampling took place 63 days after the first vaccine or placebo injection. With regard to this clone: Its matching antigen is unknown.

Sequencing was performed with immunoSEQ multiplex PCR; in TCRdb, only in-frame clones are kept and a portion is missing. This table has just under 250,000 clones, approximately 90% appearing once. This TCR came from a person between 18 and 59 years old who received the Ad26.COV2.S COVID-19 vaccine or a placebo. The sequences come from peripheral blood, collected in a trial of Ad26.COV2.S vaccine versus placebo.

CDR3 bases: TGTGCCAGCAGCCACTATTCAGACACAGCCACCATATATTTT. Translated: CASSHYSDTATIYF. The J gene is TRBJ1-3, the V gene TRBV3-1 (or the pseudogene TRBV3-2); D is unresolved. V was pared by 3 bases and J by 9 bases, with 15 bases between. From germline, CDR1 is LGHDT and CDR2 YNNKEL (reference sequence). The CDR3 has 14 amino acids.